The next 10 T cell receptor beta chains were all read from a single sample in a study of T cell repertoires in cytomegalovirus infection. No cognate antigen is known for these TCRs. TCRdb used MiXCR to reprocess the reads, holding one entry per CDR3 protein. The sample contains about 920,000 distinct CDR3 sequences, around 32% of which appear only once. This specimen was cultured CD8+ T cells from PBMCs, taken from culture after CMV antigen stimulation. The origin of the receptors is a human donor in good health (CMV status not recorded). Some clones in this sample may be carry-over from other donors' samples.

This clonotype has a count of ten or more. This chain joins TRBV7-6 and TRBJ1-4; unclear D gene. Germline V lookup: CDR1 SGHVS, CDR2 FNYEAQ. CDR3 length: 15 residues. Trimming removed 6 bases from V and 0 bases from J, with 11 bases in between. The CDR3 region has the DNA TGTGCCAGCAGGCAAAGACATACAACTAATGAAAAACTGTTTTTT. Its translation: CASRQRHTTNEKLFF.

Of note for this clonotype: At one end the junction does not follow the germline gene, possibly because of a read error. The DNA of the CDR3 is TGTGCCAGCAGCGGGACAGGGGGCTACAATGAGCAGTCCTTC. Its protein is CASSGTGGYNEQSF. V and J are TRBV5-6 and TRBJ2-1; 12 nucleotides agree with TRBD1. Germline-derived CDR1 and CDR2 are SGHDT and YYEEEE. This CDR3 spans 14 amino acids.

The table lists this clonotype with many counts. This chain connects TRBV6-1 to TRBJ2-1, with 9 bases matching TRBD1. Germline CDR1 reads MNHNS; CDR2 reads SASEGT. This CDR3 spans 17 amino acids. The trim removed 5 bases at V and 4 bases at J, leaving 12 bases unmatched. The CDR3 nucleotides are TGTGCCAGCAGTTCTAAAGCGGAGGGACAGGGTTACAATGAGCAGTTCTTC. Protein product: CASSSKAEGQGYNEQFF.

The CDR3 loop is CASSSRPHTNTGELFF. CDR3 bases: TGTGCCAGCAGCTCCAGACCCCACACGAACACCGGGGAGCTGTTTTTT. The chain has TRBV5-6 and TRBJ2-2, with D uncertain. The V end was cut by 3 bases, the J end by 0 bases, with 12 bases between. Germline V gives CDR1 SGHDT, CDR2 YYEEEE. The CDR3 runs to 16 residues.

This clonotype was counted only a few times. The chain recombines TRBV7-9 with TRBJ1-1; tentatively, D is TRBD1 (5 bases). Germline V gene sequence: CDR1 SEHNR, CDR2 FQNEAQ (reference sequence). V lost 7 bases and J 0 bases, leaving 21 bases between the germline ends. The CDR3 is made up of 17 amino acids. CDR3 sequence: CASTPGFQGPMNTEAFF. The DNA for the CDR3 is TGTGCCAGCACCCCAGGATTTCAGGGACCTATGAACACTGAAGCTTTCTTT.

The chain is built from TRBV20-1 and TRBJ2-7; 7 nucleotides match TRBD1. The CDR3 is 16 residues long. Germline-derived CDR1 and CDR2 are DFQATT and SNEGSKA (reference sequence). With V trimmed by 0 bases and J by 2 bases, 10 bases remained unmatched. The CDR3 is CSARDRGGDWPYEQYF. The CDR3 coding sequence is TGCAGTGCTAGAGATCGAGGGGGCGACTGGCCCTACGAGCAGTACTTC.

This clonotype was observed at least ten times. The CDR3 reads CASSEGGMNTEAFF. CDR3 nucleotides: TGTGCCAGCAGTGAAGGGGGCATGAACACTGAAGCTTTCTTT. The chain links TRBV6-1 to TRBJ1-1; the D gene is possibly TRBD1 (5 bases). The CDR3 is made up of 14 amino acids. Germline values: CDR1 MNHNS, CDR2 SASEGT. Trimming took 1 base from V and 0 from J, leaving 6 bases between them.

This clonotype was observed a handful of times. The chain has TRBV13 and TRBJ2-2, with D perhaps given as TRBD1 or TRBD2 (5 bases each). Trimming removed 5 bases at V and 5 bases at J, with 18 bases between. The CDR3 length is 16 residues. Germline values: CDR1 PRHDT, CDR2 FYEKMQ (reference sequence). This chain's CDR3 is CASSPTGTYTTGELFF. As DNA, the CDR3 is TGTGCCAGCAGCCCGACGGGGACCTACACAACCGGGGAGCTGTTTTTT.

Here the CDR3 reads CASSLARESEAFF. Written as DNA, the CDR3 is TGTGCCAGCAGCTTAGCGCGGGAGAGTGAAGCTTTCTTT. The genes are TRBV7-8 and TRBJ1-1; D not certain. This CDR3 spans 13 amino acids. Germline V CDR1 and CDR2: SGHVS, FQNEAQ. V was shortened by 0 bases and J by 7 bases, with 9 bases between the two germline ends.

V and J are TRBV12-5 and TRBJ1-1; 7 bases agree with TRBD1. This CDR3 has 15 amino acids. V lost 3 bases and J lost 1; bases outside the gene matches: 5. CDR1 is LGHNT and CDR2 is FRNRAP in the germline V gene. For the CDR3, the DNA is TGTGCTAGTGGTTTCAACAGGGGCGGGAACACTGAAGCTTTCTTT. Translated: CASGFNRGGNTEAFF.